This T cell receptor (beta chain) was captured by sequencing in a study of T cell changes during pregnancy in multiple sclerosis. The method was immunoSEQ multiplex PCR; TCRdb's version includes in-frame clones alone and lacks a portion of them. This sample carries more than 55,000 clones, 89% of them seen once, and the ten largest clones take around 1.8%. The CDR3 covers 16 residues. Germline V gene sequence: CDR1 GTSNPN, CDR2 SVGIG (reference sequence). V was cut by 0 bases and J by 5 bases, with 19 bases left in between. The TCR comes from a female donor with multiple sclerosis, enrolled in a pregnancy study. The V and J genes are TRBV30 and TRBJ1-1; D is possibly TRBD1 (6 bases). This material consisted of peripheral blood, taken after pregnancy. The CDR3 nucleotides read TGTGCCTGGAGTGTATGGGGGCAGGGGTCGGGGACTGAAGCTTTCTTT. Translated, it gives CAWSVWGQGSGTEAFF.